A single sample gave rise to the 10 T cell receptor beta chains below, sequenced in a study of blood T cell repertoires in COVID-19. Clones were read by immunoSEQ multiplex PCR, and TCRdb kept only the in-frame ones, dropping some. Here the sample spans 50,000 to 75,000 clones, roughly 91% being singletons. Sequenced sample: peripheral blood. Receptors were obtained from a man in his 60s with acute or convalescent COVID-19.

The CDR3 DNA reads TGTGCCAGCAGCCAAGATCAGGTAAACATCGGTGGCTCCTACGAGCAGTACTTC. It translates to CASSQDQVNIGGSYEQYF. This sequence joins TRBV4-2 and TRBJ2-7; unclear D gene. CDR1 and CDR2 from the germline V gene are LGHNA and YNFKEQ. The CDR3 covers 18 residues. Trimming shortened V by 0 bases and J by 0 bases, and 18 bases separated the two germline ends.

V usage is TRBV14 and J usage is TRBJ2-7, with TRBD1 identical over 9 bases. There are 15 residues in the CDR3. V lost 1 base and J lost 5; bases outside the gene matches: 6. Germline values: CDR1 SGHDN, CDR2 FVKESK. The CDR3, as DNA: TGTGCCAGCAGCCAAGGTGGGACAGGGTGGGACGAGCAGTACTTC. It yields the protein CASSQGGTGWDEQYF.

This clone was counted between two and nine times. This chain connects TRBV7-8 to TRBJ1-3; the match to TRBD1 covers 7 bases. The trim removed 5 bases at V and 2 bases at J, leaving 9 bases unmatched. Germline V gene lookup returns CDR1 SGHVS and CDR2 FQNEAQ. CDR3 size: 16 residues. The CDR3 DNA reads as TGTGCCAGCAGCCATCGACCGGGACAGACTGGAAACACCATATATTTT. Amino acids: CASSHRPGQTGNTIYF.

This chain connects TRBV6-2 or TRBV6-3 to TRBJ1-5, with no clear D. V gave up 7 bases and J gave up 2 bases, with 18 bases separating them. Per germline, CDR1 MNHEY and CDR2 SVGEGT. CDR3 length: 16 amino acids. This CDR3 reads CASTPERGKGNQPQHF. In nucleotides, the CDR3 is TGTGCCAGCACCCCCGAACGGGGTAAGGGCAATCAGCCCCAGCATTTT.

The rearrangement links TRBV5-1 to TRBJ1-2; D may be TRBD1 (5 bases). V was shortened by 1 base and J by 7 bases, with 20 bases between the two germline ends. CDR1 and CDR2 (germline): SGHRS, YFSETQ. The CDR3 consists of 16 residues. The CDR3 here is CASSLSTGGNEGGYTF. The CDR3 DNA reads TGCGCCAGCAGCTTGTCGACGGGGGGAAACGAGGGTGGCTACACCTTC.

A note on this clone: The same CDR3 can be traced to other DNA sequences in this sample. The CDR3 region is CASSLDRAQYF. For the CDR3, the DNA is TGTGCCAGCAGCTTAGATCGGGCGCAGTATTTT. The V gene is TRBV11-2, the J gene TRBJ2-3, with D hard to call. Germline V gives CDR1 SGHAT, CDR2 FQNNGV. This CDR3 comprises 11 residues. Trimming cost V 0 bases and J 10 bases, with 5 bases left between them.

The gene calls are TRBV19 and TRBJ2-7, with D possibly TRBD2 on 6 matching bases. CDR3 size: 14 residues. The germline CDR1 and CDR2 sequences are LNHDA and SQIVND (reference sequence). The V and J ends lost 6 bases and 3 bases respectively, with 15 bases between them. This CDR3 reads CASRPRGGNYEQYF. The CDR3 region has the DNA TGTGCCAGTAGGCCCCGTGGGGGGAACTACGAGCAGTACTTC.

The chain couples TRBV12-3 or TRBV12-4 to TRBJ1-5; D ambiguous. This CDR3 has 12 residues. Trimming pared 8 bases from V and 2 bases from J, leaving 7 bases between. Written as DNA, the CDR3 is TGTGCCAGCGGTGGAGGCAATCAGCCCCAGCATTTT. It translates to CASGGGNQPQHF.

The rearrangement uses TRBV5-1 and TRBJ1-1; D remains ambiguous. The CDR3 runs 15 residues. Trimming stripped 3 bases from V and 6 bases from J, with 18 bases between. CDR1 SGHRS and CDR2 YFSETQ come from the germline V gene. The CDR3 protein is CASSWVRGENSEAFF. CDR3 nucleotides: TGCGCCAGCAGCTGGGTCCGGGGAGAGAATTCTGAAGCTTTCTTT.

The chain carries TRBV6-6 and TRBJ2-7; maybe TRBD1 (6 bases). Germline values: CDR1 MNHNY, CDR2 SVGAGI (reference sequence). This CDR3 contains 15 residues. V was trimmed by 5 bases and J by 0 bases, leaving 14 bases between them. The CDR3 spells CASSETGPLSYEQYF. CDR3 DNA: TGTGCCAGCAGTGAGACAGGCCCCCTCTCCTACGAGCAGTACTTC.